Listed below are T cell receptor beta chains from one sample, sequenced in a study of cytomegalovirus exposure and HLA in healthy donors. Here immunoSEQ multiplex PCR was the method, and the copy in TCRdb shows in-frame clones only, minus some. Among 150,000 to 200,000 clones listed, around 79% were seen once. What was sequenced was PBMCs. These receptor sequences come from a woman between 45 and 65 years old in good health and CMV-seronegative. The CDR3 runs from the conserved cysteine through the conserved F or W. Each record gives: D gene, clone size, J gene, CDR3 length, V gene, CDR3 protein, CDR3 DNA. D genes are given only for firm matches. Clone size, where shown, is once, few, many, or a class for clones that have expanded.

NA NA TRBJ2-7 11 TRBV20-1 CSASGAYEQYF TGCAGTGCTTCCGGGGCCTACGAGCAGTACTTC
TRBD1 once TRBJ1-5 14 TRBV2 CASRDTGAAQPQHF TGTGCCAGCAGAGATACAGGGGCGGCGCAGCCCCAGCATTTT
TRBD1 NA TRBJ1-2 15 TRBV29-1 CSVEVRDREAYGYTF TGCAGCGTTGAAGTTAGGGACAGGGAGGCCTATGGCTACACCTTC
TRBD1 NA TRBJ1-2 11 TRBV2 CASKDRGGYTF TGTGCCAGCAAAGACAGGGGTGGCTACACCTTC
TRBD2 NA TRBJ2-3 19 TRBV7-2 CASSLVGLAGSGNTDTQYF TGTGCCAGCAGCTTAGTGGGACTAGCGGGCTCGGGAAACACAGATACGCAGTATTTT
TRBD2 NA TRBJ2-1 15 TRBV19 CASSSPSGRGDEQFF TGTGCCAGTAGTTCCCCTAGCGGGAGAGGCGATGAGCAGTTCTTC
TRBD1 NA TRBJ2-1 14 TRBV5-5 CASTRTGDYNEQFF TGTGCCAGCACAAGGACAGGGGACTACAATGAGCAGTTCTTC
TRBD1 NA TRBJ2-7 14 TRBV5-1 CASSLGQGAPEQYF TGCGCCAGCAGCTTGGGGCAGGGGGCGCCCGAGCAGTACTTC
TRBD1 NA TRBJ1-2 17 TRBV19 CASSIKGTGGWNYGYTF TGTGCCAGTAGTATCAAAGGGACAGGGGGCTGGAACTATGGCTACACCTTC
TRBD1 NA TRBJ2-7 15 TRBV10-3 CAIRSMRTGDYEQYF TGTGCCATCAGGTCTATGAGGACAGGCGACTACGAGCAGTACTTC
NA NA TRBJ2-3 15 TRBV6-6 CASSKRTRDTDTQYF TGTGCCAGCAGTAAACGGACTCGGGACACAGATACGCAGTATTTT
TRBD2 NA TRBJ2-1 17 TRBV2 CASSTSGGLSSYNEQFF TGTGCCAGCAGCACTAGCGGGGGCCTGAGCTCCTACAATGAGCAGTTCTTC
TRBD1 NA TRBJ2-5 13 TRBV19 CATRQGYQETQYF TGTGCCACCAGACAGGGGTACCAAGAGACCCAGTACTTC
NA few TRBJ1-2 12 TRBV27 CARYRANYGYTF TGTGCCAGGTACAGGGCTAACTATGGCTACACCTTC
TRBD2 NA TRBJ2-1 15 TRBV7-3 CASSLTSLAGVEQFF TGTGCCAGCAGCTTAACGTCTCTAGCGGGAGTAGAGCAGTTCTTC
NA few TRBJ2-3 15 TRBV7-2 CASSLWGEVTDTQYF TGTGCCAGCAGCTTATGGGGGGAGGTCACAGATACGCAGTATTTT
NA few TRBJ2-5 14 TRBV7-2 CASSLAFKPETQYF TGTGCCAGCAGCTTAGCATTTAAGCCGGAGACCCAGTACTTC
NA NA TRBJ1-5 16 TRBV10-3 CAISEGGEGGNQPQHF TGTGCCATCAGTGAGGGGGGGGAGGGAGGCAATCAGCCCCAGCATTTT
TRBD1 NA TRBJ1-1 14 TRBV6-1 CASSERRGQSEAFF TGTGCCAGCAGTGAAAGGAGGGGACAGAGTGAAGCTTTCTTT
TRBD1 NA TRBJ1-1 16 TRBV5-4 CASSFVTGRHNTEAFF TGTGCCAGCAGCTTTGTGACAGGGAGACATAACACTGAAGCTTTCTTT
TRBD1 NA TRBJ1-4 15 TRBV4-3 CASSQEGGRTEKLFF TGCGCCAGCAGCCAAGAAGGGGGCCGGACCGAAAAACTGTTTTTT
NA NA TRBJ2-3 13 TRBV29-1 CSGGGRSTDTQYF TGCAGCGGTGGCGGAAGGAGCACAGATACGCAGTATTTT
NA NA TRBJ1-1 13 TRBV7-9 CASSFLSGTEAFF TGTGCCAGCAGCTTTCTTAGTGGCACTGAAGCTTTCTTT
NA NA TRBJ2-1 17 TRBV4-1 CASSQEGGPISYNEQFF TGCGCCAGCAGCCAAGAAGGAGGTCCCATTTCCTACAATGAGCAGTTCTTC
TRBD1 NA TRBJ2-7 16 TRBV6-1 CASSALAGTGSYEQYF TGTGCCAGCAGTGCTCTCGCCGGGACAGGTTCCTACGAGCAGTACTTC
TRBD2 NA TRBJ2-2 17 TRBV7-2 CASSLSSGGVFTGELFF TGTGCCAGCAGCTTATCGAGCGGGGGGGTCTTCACCGGGGAGCTGTTTTTT
TRBD2 NA TRBJ2-1 15 TRBV6-6 CASRTSGRAGDEQFF TGTGCCAGCAGGACTAGCGGGAGGGCCGGCGATGAGCAGTTCTTC
TRBD2 few TRBJ2-3 15 TRBV10-3 CAISEVGGGPDTQYF TGTGCCATCAGTGAGGTCGGGGGGGGGCCCGATACGCAGTATTTT
NA few TRBJ2-2 14 TRBV25-1 CASSSRDYTGELFF TGTGCCAGCAGTTCACGGGACTACACCGGGGAGCTGTTTTTT
NA NA TRBJ2-1 10 TRBV20-1 CSANRGEQFF TGCAGTGCAAACCGGGGTGAGCAGTTCTTC
NA NA TRBJ2-7 13 TRBV29-1 CSVRTASSYEQYF TGCAGCGTCCGGACAGCTAGCTCCTACGAGCAGTACTTC